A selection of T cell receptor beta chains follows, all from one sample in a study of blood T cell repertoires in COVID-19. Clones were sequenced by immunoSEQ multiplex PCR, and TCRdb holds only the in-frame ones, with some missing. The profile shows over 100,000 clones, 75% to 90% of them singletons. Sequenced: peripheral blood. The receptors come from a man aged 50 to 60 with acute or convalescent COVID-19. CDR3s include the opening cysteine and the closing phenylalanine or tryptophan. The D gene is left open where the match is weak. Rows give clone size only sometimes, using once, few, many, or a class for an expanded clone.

CATGEAGAFEQYF | TGTGCCACCGGTGAGGCGGGAGCGTTCGAGCAGTACTTC | TRBJ2-7 | few | TRBV24-1 | TRBD2
CASSETGEETQYF | TGTGCCAGCAGTGAAACAGGGGAAGAGACCCAGTACTTC | TRBJ2-5 | . | TRBV2 | TRBD1
CASSSTGAGEKLFF | TGTGCCAGCAGTTCGACAGGGGCGGGTGAAAAACTGTTTTTT | TRBJ1-4 | once | TRBV28 | TRBD1
CASSDGGGNQPQHF | TGTGCCAGCAGCGACGGGGGTGGGAATCAGCCCCAGCATTTT | TRBJ1-5 | . | TRBV6-5 | .
CASSLGLARGTSTDTQYF | TGTGCCAGCAGCTTAGGACTAGCGAGGGGTACTAGCACAGATACGCAGTATTTT | TRBJ2-3 | . | TRBV7-6 | TRBD2
CAIGGSEITGELFF | TGTGCCATCGGTGGCAGCGAGATCACCGGGGAGCTGTTTTTT | TRBJ2-2 | . | TRBV10-3 | .
CASSQAGLDNQPQHF | TGTGCCAGCAGCCAAGCAGGGTTGGACAATCAGCCCCAGCATTTT | TRBJ1-5 | . | TRBV4-2 | .
CASSQYGRSGRLTEQFF | TGTGCCAGCAGCCAATACGGGAGGTCCGGGAGGCTGACTGAGCAGTTCTTC | TRBJ2-1 | once | TRBV3-1/TRBV3-2 | TRBD2
CASSLGDRYNEKLFF | TGTGCCAGCAGTTTAGGGGACAGATATAATGAAAAACTGTTTTTT | TRBJ1-4 | . | TRBV5-5 | TRBD1
CASSLTTSANTGELFF | TGTGCCAGCAGCCTTACGACTAGCGCGAACACCGGGGAGCTGTTTTTT | TRBJ2-2 | . | TRBV11-2 | TRBD2
CASTPGGRANTGELFF | TGCGCCAGCACCCCTGGAGGGAGAGCGAACACCGGGGAGCTGTTTTTT | TRBJ2-2 | . | TRBV10-1 | .
CASSEALQEGPTDTQYF | TGTGCCAGCAGTGAAGCGCTTCAGGAGGGCCCCACAGATACGCAGTATTTT | TRBJ2-3 | . | TRBV2 | .
CASSLGWGGAQETQYF | TGTGCCAGCAGTTTAGGATGGGGGGGTGCCCAAGAGACCCAGTACTTC | TRBJ2-5 | . | TRBV27 | TRBD2
CASSSRWGQGQNTGELFF | TGTGCCAGCAGTTCCAGATGGGGACAGGGTCAAAACACCGGGGAGCTGTTTTTT | TRBJ2-2 | once | TRBV28 | TRBD1
CASSLEGAKTQYF | TGTGCCAGCAGTTTGGAGGGTGCGAAGACCCAGTACTTC | TRBJ2-5 | . | TRBV12-3/TRBV12-4 | .
CATSDLGANQPQHF | TGTGCCACCAGTGATTTGGGAGCGAATCAGCCCCAGCATTTT | TRBJ1-5 | . | TRBV24-1 | .
CATSRDRRGTEAFF | TGTGCCACCAGCAGAGATCGGCGGGGAACTGAAGCTTTCTTT | TRBJ1-1 | . | TRBV15 | .
CASSFGVFDTGELFF | TGTGCCAGCAGCTTCGGGGTTTTTGACACCGGGGAGCTGTTTTTT | TRBJ2-2 | once | TRBV7-2 | .
CASSIVGANVLTF | TGCGCCAGCAGTATAGTCGGGGCCAACGTCCTGACTTTC | TRBJ2-6 | . | TRBV5-1 | .
CASRVNPGDGANVLTF | TGCGCCAGCAGGGTCAACCCGGGGGACGGGGCCAACGTCCTGACTTTC | TRBJ2-6 | . | TRBV5-1 | .
CASSGDSYNEQFF | TGTGCCAGCAGTGGGGACAGTTACAATGAGCAGTTCTTC | TRBJ2-1 | . | TRBV2 | TRBD1
CASSSGGLWEYF | TGTGCCAGCAGCTCGGGGGGTCTGTGGGAGTACTTC | TRBJ2-5 | . | TRBV5-6 | TRBD2
CASSLGQGREAFF | TGCGCCAGCAGCCTGGGACAGGGAAGGGAAGCTTTCTTT | TRBJ1-1 | . | TRBV5-1 | TRBD1
CASSFRDTGLTEAFF | TGTGCCAGCAGCTTCCGGGACACGGGGTTGACTGAAGCTTTCTTT | TRBJ1-1 | . | TRBV3-1/TRBV3-2 | .
CASSGLSQGKGDTQYF | TGCGCCAGCAGTGGGCTAAGCCAGGGGAAAGGGGATACGCAGTATTTT | TRBJ2-3 | . | TRBV10-2 | .
CASSATGTSGRLNSYEQYF | TGTGCCAGCTCAGCAACCGGGACTAGCGGGAGGTTAAACTCCTACGAGCAGTACTTC | TRBJ2-7 | . | TRBV18 | TRBD2
CAWSVGSLSGANVLTF | TGTGCCTGGAGTGTGGGCAGCCTCTCTGGGGCCAACGTCCTGACTTTC | TRBJ2-6 | . | TRBV30 | .
CASSLVPVETQYF | TGCGCCAGCAGCTTGGTGCCGGTAGAGACCCAGTACTTC | TRBJ2-5 | . | TRBV5-1 | .
CASSRDRPEGLTF | TGTGCCAGCAGCCGGGACAGACCTGAGGGGCTCACCTTC | TRBJ1-2 | . | TRBV7-8 | TRBD1
CVSSLLSGDYEQYF | TGTGTCAGCTCACTACTATCCGGGGACTACGAGCAGTACTTC | TRBJ2-7 | . | TRBV18 | .
CASTRGGTGRDTQYF | TGTGCCAGCACGCGGGGAGGGACAGGGCGAGATACGCAGTATTTT | TRBJ2-3 | . | TRBV11-2 | TRBD1
CASSLGAGLAIEQFF | TGCGCCAGCAGCTTGGGCGCGGGACTAGCAATTGAGCAGTTCTTC | TRBJ2-1 | . | TRBV5-1 | TRBD2
CASSDRIKETQYF | TGTGCCAGCAGTGACAGGATAAAAGAGACCCAGTACTTC | TRBJ2-5 | . | TRBV28 | .
CASSLQGSTGELFF | TGTGCCAGCAGCTTACAGGGGAGCACCGGGGAGCTGTTTTTT | TRBJ2-2 | . | TRBV5-4 | TRBD1
CALAGGVYEQYF | TGTGCCTTAGCGGGAGGAGTCTACGAGCAGTACTTC | TRBJ2-7 | . | TRBV30 | TRBD2
CASSQVDSPNYEQYF | TGTGCCAGCAGCCAAGTGGACAGCCCAAACTACGAGCAGTACTTC | TRBJ2-7 | once | TRBV3-1/TRBV3-2 | .
CASRGLAGSTGELFF | TGTGCCAGCAGGGGGCTAGCGGGGAGCACCGGGGAGCTGTTTTTT | TRBJ2-2 | . | TRBV11-2 | TRBD2
CASSFYFRYNEQFF | TGTGCCAGCAGTTTTTATTTCAGGTACAATGAGCAGTTCTTC | TRBJ2-1 | . | TRBV28 | .
CASSYASGGTDTQYF | TGTGCCAGCAGTTACGCTTCGGGAGGCACAGATACGCAGTATTTT | TRBJ2-3 | . | TRBV6-5 | .
CASNLGTSEYNEQFF | TGCGCCAGCAACCTCGGGACTAGCGAATACAATGAGCAGTTCTTC | TRBJ2-1 | . | TRBV5-1 | TRBD2
CASSVVAEHPDTQYF | TGTGCCAGCAGCGTAGTAGCGGAGCACCCGGATACGCAGTATTTT | TRBJ2-3 | . | TRBV9 | .
CASSYDRGYGYTF | TGTGCCAGCAGTTACGACAGGGGGTATGGCTACACCTTC | TRBJ1-2 | . | TRBV6-5 | TRBD1
CASSYSGQGASYEQYF | TGTGCCAGCAGTTACTCGGGACAGGGGGCCTCCTACGAGCAGTACTTC | TRBJ2-7 | . | TRBV6-5 | TRBD1
CASSLEPGTSGRAAYNEQFF | TGTGCCAGCAGCTTGGAGCCCGGGACTAGCGGGAGGGCCGCCTACAATGAGCAGTTCTTC | TRBJ2-1 | once | TRBV5-5 | TRBD2
CATSDSLRGPQNTGELFF | TGTGCCACCAGTGATTCACTCAGGGGGCCTCAGAACACCGGGGAGCTGTTTTTT | TRBJ2-2 | . | TRBV24-1 | TRBD1
CASSEVTVRNEQFF | TGCGCCAGCAGTGAGGTGACAGTCCGGAATGAGCAGTTCTTC | TRBJ2-1 | . | TRBV10-2 | .
CASSAWTSGSRDSEQFF | TGTGCCAGCAGTGCATGGACTAGCGGGAGTAGGGATAGTGAGCAGTTCTTC | TRBJ2-1 | . | TRBV28 | TRBD2
CATSNSYNEQFF | TGTGCCACCAGCAATTCCTACAATGAGCAGTTCTTC | TRBJ2-1 | . | TRBV24-1 | .
CASSQGLSSYNSPLHF | TGCGCCAGCAGCCAAGGCCTTAGCTCCTATAATTCACCCCTCCACTTT | TRBJ1-6 | . | TRBV4-1 | .
CAISPRTGKNEQYF | TGTGCCATCAGCCCGAGGACAGGGAAGAACGAGCAGTACTTC | TRBJ2-7 | . | TRBV10-3 | TRBD1
CASSFRGASAEKLFF | TGTGCCAGCAGTTTCAGGGGGGCAAGTGCTGAAAAACTGTTTTTT | TRBJ1-4 | . | TRBV28 | TRBD1
CASSLWTEGGYTF | TGTGCCAGCAGCTTGTGGACAGAAGGTGGCTACACCTTC | TRBJ1-2 | . | TRBV7-9 | .
CASSATGGVNEQFF | TGTGCCAGCAGCGCGACAGGGGGTGTGAATGAGCAGTTCTTC | TRBJ2-1 | . | TRBV9 | TRBD1